These 3 T cell receptor beta chains share one sample of origin, sequenced in a study of cytomegalovirus exposure and HLA in healthy donors. Amplification used 60 Vbeta primers and 13 Jbeta primers. TCRdb's copy holds only in-frame clones and misses some; the assay was immunoSEQ multiplex PCR. The data hold over 150,000 clones, with approximately 80% observed a single time. Sequencing was performed on PBMCs. These receptors originate from a woman aged 25-40 years in good health and CMV-seropositive.

The chain joins TRBV5-4 to TRBJ2-3; weak D call: TRBD2 (5 bases). V lost 4 bases to trimming and J lost 4 bases, with 13 bases between them. Per germline, CDR1 SGHNT and CDR2 YYREEE (reference sequence). CDR3 length equals 14 residues. The CDR3 here is CASSPLAGADTQYF. The CDR3 DNA is TGTGCCAGCAGCCCGCTGGCCGGGGCAGATACGCAGTATTTT.

V is TRBV5-4 and J is TRBJ2-7; TRBD2 matches 13 bases. This CDR3 contains 14 residues. V trimming: 3 bases; J trimming: 10 bases; junction bases outside the gene matches: 7. Germline CDR1 and CDR2: SGHNT and YYREEE (reference sequence). The CDR3 region has the DNA TGTGCCAGCAGCTCGGGACTAGCGGGGCGGTCCCAGTACTTC. Its protein product is CASSSGLAGRSQYF.

The chain has TRBV2 and TRBJ1-2, with 7 bases lining up with TRBD1. The CDR3 runs to 13 residues. Germline CDR1 and CDR2: SNHLY and FYNNEI. The V segment lost 6 bases and the J segment 6 bases; nucleotides outside the gene matches: 7. The CDR3 nucleotides are TGTGCCAGCAGCACCCACAGGGGAAATGGCTACACCTTC. This sequence encodes CASSTHRGNGYTF. Combining the CDR3 with reference TRBV2 and TRBJ1-2 gives the whole variable domain EPEVTQTPSHQVTQMGQEVILRCVPISNHLYFYWYRQILGQKVEFLVSFYNNEISEKSEIFDDQFSVERPDGSNFTLKIRSTKLEDSAMYFCASSTHRGNGYTFGSGTRLTVV.